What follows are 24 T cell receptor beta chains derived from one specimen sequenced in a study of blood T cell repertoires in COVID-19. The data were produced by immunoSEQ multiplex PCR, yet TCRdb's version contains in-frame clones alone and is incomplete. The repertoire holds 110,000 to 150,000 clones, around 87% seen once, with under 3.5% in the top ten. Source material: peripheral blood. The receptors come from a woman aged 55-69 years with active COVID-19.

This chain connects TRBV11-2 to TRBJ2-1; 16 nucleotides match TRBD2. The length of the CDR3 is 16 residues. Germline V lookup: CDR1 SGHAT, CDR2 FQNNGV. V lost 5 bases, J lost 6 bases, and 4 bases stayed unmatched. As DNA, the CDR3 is TGTGCCAGCAGCGAGGGACTAGCGGGAGGGCTCAATGAGCAGTTCTTC. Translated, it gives CASSEGLAGGLNEQFF.

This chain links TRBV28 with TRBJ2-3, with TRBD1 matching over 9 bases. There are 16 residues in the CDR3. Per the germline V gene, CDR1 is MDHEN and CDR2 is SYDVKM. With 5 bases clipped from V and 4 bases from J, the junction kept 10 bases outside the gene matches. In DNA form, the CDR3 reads TGTGCCAGCAGTCTTCCTTGGACAGGGGATGCAGATACGCAGTATTTT. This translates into CASSLPWTGDADTQYF.

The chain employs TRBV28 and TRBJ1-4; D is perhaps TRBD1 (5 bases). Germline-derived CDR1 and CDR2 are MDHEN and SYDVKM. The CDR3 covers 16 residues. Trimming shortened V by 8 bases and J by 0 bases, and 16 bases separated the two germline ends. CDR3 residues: CASPPALGATNEKLFF. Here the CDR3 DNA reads TGTGCCAGCCCGCCAGCCTTAGGGGCAACTAATGAAAAACTGTTTTTT.

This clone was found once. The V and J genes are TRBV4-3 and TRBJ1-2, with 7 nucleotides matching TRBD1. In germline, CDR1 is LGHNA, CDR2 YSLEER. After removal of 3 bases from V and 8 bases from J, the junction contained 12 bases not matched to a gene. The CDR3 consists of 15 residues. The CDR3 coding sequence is TGCGCCAGCAGCCACGAACAGGGGAGATCGAGCGGCTACACCTTC. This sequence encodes CASSHEQGRSSGYTF.

The CDR3 loop is CASSHRSSGRADRSTQYF. Written as DNA, the CDR3 is TGTGCCAGCAGCCACCGGTCTAGCGGGAGGGCCGATAGGAGTACGCAGTATTTT. This chain joins TRBV3-1 (or the pseudogene TRBV3-2) and TRBJ2-3, with 12 bases matching TRBD2. The CDR3 contains 18 residues. Germline loops: CDR1 LGHDT, CDR2 YNNKEL (reference sequence). V was pared by 3 bases and J by 8 bases, with 15 bases of the junction left unmatched.

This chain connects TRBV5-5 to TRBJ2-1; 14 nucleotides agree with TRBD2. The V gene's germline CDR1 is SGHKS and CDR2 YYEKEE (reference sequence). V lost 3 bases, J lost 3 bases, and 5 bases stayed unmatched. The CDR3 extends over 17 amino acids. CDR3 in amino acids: CASSSGLAGVGYNEQFF. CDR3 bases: TGTGCCAGCAGCTCGGGACTAGCGGGAGTGGGCTACAATGAGCAGTTCTTC.

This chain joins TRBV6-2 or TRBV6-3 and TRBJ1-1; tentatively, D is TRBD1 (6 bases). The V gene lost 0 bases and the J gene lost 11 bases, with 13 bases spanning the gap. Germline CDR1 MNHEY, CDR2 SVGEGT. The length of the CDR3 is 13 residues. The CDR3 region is CASSYSGGATAFF. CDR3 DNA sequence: TGTGCCAGCAGTTACTCTGGGGGGGCGACGGCTTTCTTT.

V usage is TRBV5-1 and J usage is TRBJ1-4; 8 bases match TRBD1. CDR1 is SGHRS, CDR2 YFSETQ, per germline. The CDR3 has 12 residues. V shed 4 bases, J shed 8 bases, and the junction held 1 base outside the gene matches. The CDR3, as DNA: TGCGCCAGCAGCCGGACAGGGGAAAAACTGTTTTTT. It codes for CASSRTGEKLFF.

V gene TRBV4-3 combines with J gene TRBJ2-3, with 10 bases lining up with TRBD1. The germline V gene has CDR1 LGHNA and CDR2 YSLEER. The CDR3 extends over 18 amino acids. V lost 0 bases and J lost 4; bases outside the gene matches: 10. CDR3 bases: TGCGCCAGCAGCCAAGATCTTAGGGACAGGGGAGGGCCAGATACGCAGTATTTT. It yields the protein CASSQDLRDRGGPDTQYF.

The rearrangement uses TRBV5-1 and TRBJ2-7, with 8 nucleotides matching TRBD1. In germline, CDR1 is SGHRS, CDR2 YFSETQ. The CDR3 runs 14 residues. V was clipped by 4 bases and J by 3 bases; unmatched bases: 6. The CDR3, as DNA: TGCGCCAGCAGCACCAGGGGGCCCCTCTACGAGCAGTACTTC. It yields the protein CASSTRGPLYEQYF. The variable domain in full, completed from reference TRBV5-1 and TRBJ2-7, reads KAGVTQTPRYLIKTRGQQVTLSCSPISGHRSVSWYQQTPGQGLQFLFEYFSETQRNKGNFPGRFSGRQFSNSRSEMNVSTLELGDSALYLCASSTRGPLYEQYFGPGTRLTVT.

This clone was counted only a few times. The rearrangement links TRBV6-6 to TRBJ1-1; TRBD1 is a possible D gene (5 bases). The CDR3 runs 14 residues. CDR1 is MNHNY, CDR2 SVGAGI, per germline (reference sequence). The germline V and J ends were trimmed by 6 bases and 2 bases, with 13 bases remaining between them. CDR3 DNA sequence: TGTGCCAGCAGCCGAGGAGGGGCTAACACTGAAGCTTTCTTT. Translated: CASSRGGANTEAFF.

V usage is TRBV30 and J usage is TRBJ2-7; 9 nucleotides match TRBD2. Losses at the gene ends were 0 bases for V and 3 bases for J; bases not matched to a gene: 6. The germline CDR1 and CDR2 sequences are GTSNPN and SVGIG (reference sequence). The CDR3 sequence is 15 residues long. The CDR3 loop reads CAWSVRAGGDYEQYF. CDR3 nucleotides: TGTGCCTGGAGTGTACGAGCGGGAGGCGACTACGAGCAGTACTTC. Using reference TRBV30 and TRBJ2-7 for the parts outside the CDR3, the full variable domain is SQTIHQWPATLVQPVGSPLSLECTVEGTSNPNLYWYRQAAGRGLQLLFYSVGIGQISSEVPQNLSASRPQDRQFILSSKKLLLSDSGFYLCAWSVRAGGDYEQYFGPGTRLTVT.

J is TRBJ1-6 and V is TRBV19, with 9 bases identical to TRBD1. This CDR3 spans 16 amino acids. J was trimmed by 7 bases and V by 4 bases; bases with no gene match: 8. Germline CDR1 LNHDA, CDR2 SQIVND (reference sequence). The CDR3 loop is CASSTAGTGRNSPLHF. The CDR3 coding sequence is TGTGCCAGTAGTACCGCCGGGACAGGGAGGAATTCACCCCTCCACTTT.

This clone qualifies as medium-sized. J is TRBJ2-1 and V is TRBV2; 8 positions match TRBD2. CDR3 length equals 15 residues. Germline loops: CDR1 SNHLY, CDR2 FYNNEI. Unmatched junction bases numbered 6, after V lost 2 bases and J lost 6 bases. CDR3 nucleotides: TGTGCCAGCAGTGAACCTGGGACTAGTAGCAATGAGCAGTTCTTC. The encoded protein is CASSEPGTSSNEQFF.

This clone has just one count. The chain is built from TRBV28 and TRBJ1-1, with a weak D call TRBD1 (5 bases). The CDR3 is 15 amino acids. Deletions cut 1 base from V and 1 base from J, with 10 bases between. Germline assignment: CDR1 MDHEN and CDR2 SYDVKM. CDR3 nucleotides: TGTGCCAGCAGTTTATCGGGGGTGGGGAACACTGAAGCTTTCTTT. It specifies CASSLSGVGNTEAFF.

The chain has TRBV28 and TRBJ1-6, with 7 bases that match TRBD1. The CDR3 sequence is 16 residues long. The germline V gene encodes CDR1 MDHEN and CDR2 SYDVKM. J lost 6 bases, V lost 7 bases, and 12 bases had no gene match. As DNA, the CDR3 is TGTGCCAGCATGGCCGCCCTCGGGACAGCTAATTCACCCCTCCACTTT. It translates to CASMAALGTANSPLHF.

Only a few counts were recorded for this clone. CDR3 coding DNA: TGTGCCAGCAGCCCCGGACTAAGTCAGACCCAGTACTTC. Its translation is CASSPGLSQTQYF. V is TRBV3-1 (or the pseudogene TRBV3-2) and J is TRBJ2-5, with D maybe TRBD2 (6 bases). The V end was cut by 4 bases, the J end by 6 bases, with 12 bases between. The germline V gene encodes CDR1 LGHDT and CDR2 YNNKEL (reference sequence). This CDR3 is 13 amino acids long.

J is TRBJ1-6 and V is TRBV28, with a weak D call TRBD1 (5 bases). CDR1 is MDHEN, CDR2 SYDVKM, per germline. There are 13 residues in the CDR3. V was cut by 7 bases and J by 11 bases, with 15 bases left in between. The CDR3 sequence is CASNTQARPPLHF. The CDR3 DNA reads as TGTGCCAGCAATACACAGGCACGGCCACCCCTCCACTTT.

The CDR3 loop is CASSLGGTGNTGELFF. CDR3 in DNA: TGTGCCAGCAGCCTCGGGGGGACAGGCAACACCGGGGAGCTGTTTTTT. This sequence joins TRBV6-2 or TRBV6-3 and TRBJ2-2; maybe TRBD1 (8 bases). V lost 6 bases to trimming and J lost 2 bases, with 16 bases between them. CDR1 MNHEY and CDR2 SVGEGT come from the germline V gene. CDR3 length: 16 residues.

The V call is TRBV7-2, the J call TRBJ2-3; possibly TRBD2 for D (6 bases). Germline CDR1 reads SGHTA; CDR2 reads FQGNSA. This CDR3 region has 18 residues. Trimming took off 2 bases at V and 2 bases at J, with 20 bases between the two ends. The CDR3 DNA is TGTGCCAGCAGCTTACGGGGATTTGGCGGGACCAACACAGATACGCAGTATTTT. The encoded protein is CASSLRGFGGTNTDTQYF.

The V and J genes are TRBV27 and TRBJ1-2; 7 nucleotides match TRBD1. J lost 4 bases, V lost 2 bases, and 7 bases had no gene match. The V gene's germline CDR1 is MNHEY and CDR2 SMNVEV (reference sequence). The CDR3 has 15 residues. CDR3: CASSLKRDSLYGYTF. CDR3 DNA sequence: TGTGCCAGCAGTTTAAAGAGGGACAGCCTCTATGGCTACACCTTC.

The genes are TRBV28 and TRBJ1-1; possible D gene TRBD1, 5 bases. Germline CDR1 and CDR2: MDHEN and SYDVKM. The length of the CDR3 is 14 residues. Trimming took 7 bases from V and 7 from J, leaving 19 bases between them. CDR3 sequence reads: CASTAFLGGSEAFF. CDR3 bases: TGTGCCAGCACAGCTTTCTTGGGGGGGAGTGAAGCTTTCTTT. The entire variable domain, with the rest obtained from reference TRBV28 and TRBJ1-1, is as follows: DVKVTQSSRYLVKRTGEKVFLECVQDMDHENMFWYRQDPGLGLRLIYFSYDVKMKEKGDIPEGYSVSREKKERFSLILESASTNQTSMYLCASTAFLGGSEAFFGQGTRLTVV.

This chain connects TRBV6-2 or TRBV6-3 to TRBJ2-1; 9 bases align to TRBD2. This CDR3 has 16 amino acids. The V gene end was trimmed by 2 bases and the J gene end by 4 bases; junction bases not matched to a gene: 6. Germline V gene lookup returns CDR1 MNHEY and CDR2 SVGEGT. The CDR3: CASSYLGLAGYNEQFF. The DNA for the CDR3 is TGTGCCAGCAGTTACCTCGGTCTAGCGGGGTACAATGAGCAGTTCTTC.

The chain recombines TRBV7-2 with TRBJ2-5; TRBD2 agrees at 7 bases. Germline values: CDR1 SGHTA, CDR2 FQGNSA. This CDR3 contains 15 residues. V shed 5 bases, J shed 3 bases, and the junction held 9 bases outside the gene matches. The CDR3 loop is CASSPWAGVKETQYF. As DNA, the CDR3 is TGTGCCAGCAGCCCGTGGGCGGGGGTTAAAGAGACCCAGTACTTC.